The 13 T cell receptor beta chains presented below share a single source sample, sequenced in a study of blood T cells in healthy people across ages. For the second PCR, which ran for 7 to 11 cycles, a sample-barcoded 5' primer and a J-beta primer mix were used. From the 5' RACE reads, TCRdb called clonotypes with MiXCR, one entry per CDR3 protein. The sample has some 1.1 million distinct CDR3 sequences; 35% to 40% are singletons. The sequencing input was blood. The origin of the receptors is a man younger than 30 in good health.

The chain employs TRBV5-6 and TRBJ2-5; TRBD2 matches 8 bases. The DNA end is more similar to TRBJ2-7, so the J call may be wrong. CDR3 length: 13 amino acids. Germline values: CDR1 SGHDT, CDR2 YYEEEE. The CDR3 coding sequence is TGTGCCAGCAGCTTAGAGCGGGGGAGCGAGCAGTACTTC. Translated: CASSLERGSEQYF.

The chain joins TRBV5-5 to TRBJ1-2; 7 bases are a match to TRBD1. Germline loops: CDR1 SGHKS, CDR2 YYEKEE (reference sequence). The CDR3 extends over 14 amino acids. The junction had 7 bases not matched to a gene; V was cut back by 5 bases and J by 3 bases. CDR3 protein: CASRDRQGYYGYTF. The CDR3 bases are TGTGCCAGCAGGGACAGGCAGGGGTACTATGGCTACACCTTC.

There are a few counts of this clonotype. The chain links TRBV20-1 to TRBJ1-5; D gene unclear. In germline, CDR1 is DFQATT, CDR2 SNEGSKA (reference sequence). V was cut by 3 bases and J by 1 base, with 4 bases left in between. The CDR3 has 12 amino acids. The CDR3 nucleotides are TGCAGTGCTAGCCCCAGCAATCAGCCCCAGCATTTT. This translates into CSASPSNQPQHF.

The chain joins TRBV20-1 to TRBJ2-2, with 8 bases aligning to TRBD1. This CDR3 is built from 14 residues. Looked up from germline, CDR1 is DFQATT and CDR2 is SNEGSKA (reference sequence). In DNA, the CDR3 is TGCAGCATGCAGGGGGCGCTGAACACCGGGGAGCTGTTTTTT. Translated: CSMQGALNTGELFF.

This chain connects TRBV10-3 to TRBJ2-2; the match to TRBD1 covers 7 bases. From germline, CDR1 is ENHRY and CDR2 SYGVKD. With 10 bases clipped from V and 0 bases from J, the junction kept 5 bases outside the gene matches. The length of the CDR3 is 14 residues. This CDR3 is CASKTGANTGELFF. DNA for the CDR3: TGTGCCAGCAAAACAGGGGCGAACACCGGGGAGCTGTTTTTT.

V usage is TRBV12-3 or TRBV12-4 and J usage is TRBJ2-3; 9 bases fit TRBD1. This CDR3 is built from 15 residues. V trimming: 6 bases; J trimming: 3 bases; junction bases outside the gene matches: 7. CDR3: CASSIGTGKTDTQYF. The CDR3 DNA reads as TGTGCCAGCAGCATAGGGACAGGGAAAACAGATACGCAGTATTTT.

This clonotype was seen ten or more times. The V gene is TRBV9, the J gene TRBJ1-1; D gene ambiguous. V was shortened by 0 bases and J by 4 bases, with 7 bases between the two germline ends. The CDR3 has 13 amino acids. The germline gives CDR1 SGDLS, CDR2 YYNGEE. CDR3 in DNA: TGTGCCAGCAGCGTAGAAGCGGGCACTGAAGCTTTCTTT. Amino acid sequence: CASSVEAGTEAFF. The variable domain in full, with the rest retrieved from reference TRBV9 and TRBJ1-1, is DSGVTQTPKHLITATGQRVTLRCSPRSGDLSVYWYQQSLDQGLQFLIQYYNGEERAKGNILERFSAQQFPDLHSELNLSSLELGDSALYFCASSVEAGTEAFFGQGTRLTVV.

The chain employs TRBV12-3 or TRBV12-4 and TRBJ1-1, with 9 positions matching TRBD1. This CDR3 comprises 14 residues. V lost 2 bases, J lost 5 bases, and 3 bases stayed unmatched. CDR3 DNA: TGTGCCAGCAGTTTAATGGGACAGGGAACTGAAGCTTTCTTT. Translation: CASSLMGQGTEAFF.

This clonotype was counted a few times. The chain carries TRBV2 and TRBJ1-2; D gene ambiguous. The ends were cut back, 7 bases at V and 3 bases at J, with 12 bases in the middle. This CDR3 contains 13 residues. In germline, CDR1 is SNHLY, CDR2 FYNNEI. CDR3 DNA sequence: TGTGCCAGCACCCCCGTTCGCGACTATGGCTACACCTTC. It encodes CASTPVRDYGYTF.

V gene TRBV7-6 combines with J gene TRBJ2-2; no clear D. Germline V gives CDR1 SGHVS, CDR2 FNYEAQ. This CDR3 is built from 16 residues. Between the trimmed V and J ends, which lost 7 bases and 5 bases, there was a span of 20 bases. This CDR3 is CASNPPSQGRTGELFF. As DNA, the CDR3 is TGTGCCAGCAACCCCCCCTCCCAAGGTCGTACCGGGGAGCTGTTTTTT.

A single count supports this clonotype. The chain recombines TRBV29-1 with TRBJ1-2; D gene ambiguous. The germline V gene has CDR1 SQVTM and CDR2 ANQGSEA. This CDR3 spans 12 amino acids. Trimming left V 3 bases short and J 4 bases short, with 9 bases between. CDR3 sequence: CSVEAPSYGYTF. The DNA of the CDR3 is TGCAGCGTTGAGGCCCCGAGCTATGGCTACACCTTC.

The table lists this clonotype with many counts. This rearrangement joins TRBV12-3 or TRBV12-4 to TRBJ1-1; maybe TRBD1 (5 bases). The V end lost 8 bases, the J end lost 7 bases, and 11 bases lay between the germline ends. The CDR3 contains 11 residues. The CDR3 DNA reads TGTGCCAGCCACAGGTTCGGTGAAGCTTTCTTT. This translates into CASHRFGEAFF.

This chain links TRBV7-9 with TRBJ1-4; 8 bases are shared with TRBD1. The junction had 5 bases not matched to a gene; V was cut back by 5 bases and J by 6 bases. Germline V gene lookup returns CDR1 SEHNR and CDR2 FQNEAQ (reference sequence). The CDR3 totals 14 residues. CDR3 bases: TGTGCCAGCAGCAAAGCAGGGGGCGATGAAAAACTGTTTTTT. Residues: CASSKAGGDEKLFF.